This TCR beta chain was found in a study of blood T cell repertoires in COVID-19. Study-wide background: Whether acute or convalescent, the COVID-19 samples came from the United States, Italy and Spain.

V was pared by 3 bases and J by 7 bases, with 5 bases of the junction left unmatched. Germline CDR1 SNHLY, CDR2 FYNNEI. The CDR3 loop spans 13 amino acids. The method was immunoSEQ multiplex PCR; TCRdb's version includes in-frame clones alone and lacks a portion of them. The data contain fewer than 600,000 clones, more than 75% of them singletons. The source is a woman between 40 and 50 years old who had recovered from COVID-19. The rearrangement joins TRBV2 to TRBJ2-7; 8 bases line up with TRBD2. The sample consisted of PBMCs or T cells enriched from blood (not recorded which). This CDR3 is CASSEGLVGEQYF. CDR3 DNA sequence: TGTGCCAGCAGTGAGGGACTAGTGGGAGAGCAGTACTTC.